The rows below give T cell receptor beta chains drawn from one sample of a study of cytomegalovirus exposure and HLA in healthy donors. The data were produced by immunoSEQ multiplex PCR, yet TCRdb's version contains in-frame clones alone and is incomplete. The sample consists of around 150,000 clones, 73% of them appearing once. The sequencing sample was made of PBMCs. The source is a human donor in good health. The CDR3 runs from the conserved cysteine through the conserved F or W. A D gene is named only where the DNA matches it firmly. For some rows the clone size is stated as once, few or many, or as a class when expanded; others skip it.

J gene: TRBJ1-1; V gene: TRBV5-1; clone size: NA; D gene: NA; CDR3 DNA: TGCGCCAGCAGCGCAGATCTTGAAGCTTTCTTT; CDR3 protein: CASSADLEAFF
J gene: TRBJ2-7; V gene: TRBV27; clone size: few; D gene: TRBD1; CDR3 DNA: TGTGCCAGCGGGTCGGGACAGATATACGAGCAGTACTTC; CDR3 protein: CASGSGQIYEQYF
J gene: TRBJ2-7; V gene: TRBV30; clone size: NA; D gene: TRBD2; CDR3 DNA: TGTGCCTGGAGTGGACTTAGCGGGGTAACCTACGAGCAGTACTTC; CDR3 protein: CAWSGLSGVTYEQYF
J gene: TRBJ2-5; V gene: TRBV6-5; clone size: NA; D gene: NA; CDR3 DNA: TGTGCCACCATGGCAACCGACAGGTACCAAGAGACCCAGTACTTC; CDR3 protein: CATMATDRYQETQYF
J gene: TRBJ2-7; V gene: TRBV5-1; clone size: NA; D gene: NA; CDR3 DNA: TGCGCCAGCAGCTTGGGGCAGGGTGACGAGCAGTACTTC; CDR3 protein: CASSLGQGDEQYF
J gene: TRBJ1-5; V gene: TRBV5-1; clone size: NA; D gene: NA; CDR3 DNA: TGCGCCAGCAGCCTTAAGGGGGATCAGCCCCAGCATTTT; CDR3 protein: CASSLKGDQPQHF
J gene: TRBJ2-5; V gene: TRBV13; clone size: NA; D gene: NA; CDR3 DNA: TGTGCCAGCAGCCCGAGTCCCGAAGAGGCCCAGTACTTC; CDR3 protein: CASSPSPEEAQYF
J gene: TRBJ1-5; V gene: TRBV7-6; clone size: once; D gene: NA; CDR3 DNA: TGTGCCAGCAGCTTTCTGGGGGCGAGACAGCCCCAGCATTTT; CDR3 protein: CASSFLGARQPQHF
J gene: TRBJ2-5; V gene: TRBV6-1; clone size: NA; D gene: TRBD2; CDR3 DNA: TGTGCCAGCAGTGAATTAGCGGGAGTGGAGACCCAGTACTTC; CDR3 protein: CASSELAGVETQYF
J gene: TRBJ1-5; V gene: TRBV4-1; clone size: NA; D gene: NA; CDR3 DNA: TGCGCCAGCAGCCAAGAGTCTCCCCGGGGCAATCAGCCCCAGCATTTT; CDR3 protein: CASSQESPRGNQPQHF
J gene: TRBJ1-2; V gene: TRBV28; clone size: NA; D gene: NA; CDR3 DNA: TGTGCCAGCAGTTTACGTCTACCTAACTATGGCTACACCTTC; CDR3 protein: CASSLRLPNYGYTF
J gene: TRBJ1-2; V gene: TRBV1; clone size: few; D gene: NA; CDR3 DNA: TGCACCAGCAGCCAAGATGGGGACAGGGGGAAGGACTATGGCTACACCTTC; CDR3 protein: CTSSQDGDRGKDYGYTF
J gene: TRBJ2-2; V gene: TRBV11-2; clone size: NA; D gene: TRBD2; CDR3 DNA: TGTGCCAGCAGTTCCAGCGGGGACACCGGGGAGCTGTTTTTT; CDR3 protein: CASSSSGDTGELFF
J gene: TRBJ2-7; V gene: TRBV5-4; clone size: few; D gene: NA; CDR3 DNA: TGTGCCAGCAGCTTGGACAGGGACGAGCAGTACTTC; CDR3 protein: CASSLDRDEQYF
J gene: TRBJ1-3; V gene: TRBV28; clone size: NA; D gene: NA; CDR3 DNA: TGTGCCAGCAGGCCATACGGCCCGACAGCCGACGGAAACACCATATATTTT; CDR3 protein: CASRPYGPTADGNTIYF
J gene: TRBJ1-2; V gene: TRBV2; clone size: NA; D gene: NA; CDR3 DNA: TGTGCCAGCAGCCGGGTCGGAGCCTATGGCTACACCTTC; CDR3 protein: CASSRVGAYGYTF